This TCR beta chain was documented in a study of post-analysis software for immune sequencing data. Germline V lookup: CDR1 MDHEN, CDR2 SYDVKM. Trimming left V 2 bases short and J 0 bases short, with 8 bases between. The CDR3 runs to 15 residues. General study points: Five or six TRBV segments, TRBV5-6, TRBV5-1 and TRBV20-1 among them, were found more frequent in patients than controls.

In regard to this clonotype: Its antigen is undetermined.

Prepared libraries of TCR beta cDNA carried unique molecular identifiers. TCRdb ran MiXCR on the PCR reads and lists one entry per CDR3 protein. The table has about 430,000 distinct CDR3 sequences, less than 40% seen once. The TCR comes from a girl aged 2 to 9 with multiple sclerosis. The sequenced sample was blood. V and J are TRBV28 and TRBJ2-4, with D possibly being TRBD1 (6 bases). CDR3 amino acids: CASSLQGLAKNIQYF. The CDR3 coding sequence is TGTGCCAGCAGTTTACAGGGGTTAGCCAAAAACATTCAGTACTTC. The entire variable domain, with the rest obtained from reference TRBV28 and TRBJ2-4, is as follows: DVKVTQSSRYLVKRTGEKVFLECVQDMDHENMFWYRQDPGLGLRLIYFSYDVKMKEKGDIPEGYSVSREKKERFSLILESASTNQTSMYLCASSLQGLAKNIQYFGAGTRLSVL.